The clone carrying this TCR beta chain was seen ten or more times. Its antigen is still unknown. This sample was included in a study of T-cell reconstitution after alpha-beta-depleted transplantation in children. Study-wide results and limits: In patients about two months after transplant, alpha-beta T cells reportedly arose from several hundred expanded graft clones. Hyperexpanded clones declined; after one year, newly produced T cells mostly supplied diversity.

Researchers prepared the TCRbeta library using unique molecular identifiers, the study reports. Each CDR3 protein is one row after TCRdb ran MiXCR on the PCR reads. This table has around 94,000 distinct CDR3 sequences, 4.5% to 7.5% appearing once. This sequence originates from a female patient aged 2-10 years who had a stem cell transplant for Fanconi anemia, so the T cells may come from the graft donor. The sample consisted of PBMCs, mostly from graft donor cells, taken 60 days after TCRalphabeta/CD19-depleted stem cell transplant.

In DNA form, the CDR3 reads TGCGCCAGCAGCTTGGCAGGGGGTCAGAACACTGAAGCTTTCTTT. Its translation: CASSLAGGQNTEAFF. V and J are TRBV5-1 and TRBJ1-1; TRBD1 aligns across 7 bases. Germline V gene lookup returns CDR1 SGHRS and CDR2 YFSETQ. Trimming at V came to 0 bases and at J to 1 base, leaving 3 bases not matched to a gene. The CDR3 totals 15 residues.